The T cell receptor (beta chain) described here comes from a study of CD8 T cells in ankylosing spondylitis. General study points: What seemed typical of ankylosing spondylitis blood was a TCR beta motif built from 7 or 8 highly homologous variants. Clones tied to disease were said to be significantly enriched in matched ankylosing spondylitis synovial fluid. Several of the motif variants were reported before in synovial fluid and blood from reactive arthritis.

In the case of this clonotype: Its antigen is as yet unknown.

The CDR3 is 17 residues long. Germline CDR1 is LGHNA and CDR2 is YNFKEQ. V lost 7 bases, J lost 7 bases, and 19 bases stayed unmatched. Making the TCR beta libraries involved quantitative 5'-RACE with molecular barcodes. Each CDR3 protein gets one entry after TCRdb re-called the 5' RACE reads with MiXCR. The table records a few hundred thousand distinct CDR3 sequences, 20% to 25% of them present only once. The specimen sequenced was blood, either unsorted or a sorted T cell fraction (not recorded which). This chain links TRBV4-2 with TRBJ2-3; 8 bases map to TRBD2. This clonotype was sampled from a male donor with ankylosing spondylitis. The CDR3, as DNA: TGTGCCAGCACGCACGACCCAGCGGGAGAAGGCAGTTATACGCAGTATTTT. Protein product: CASTHDPAGEGSYTQYF.